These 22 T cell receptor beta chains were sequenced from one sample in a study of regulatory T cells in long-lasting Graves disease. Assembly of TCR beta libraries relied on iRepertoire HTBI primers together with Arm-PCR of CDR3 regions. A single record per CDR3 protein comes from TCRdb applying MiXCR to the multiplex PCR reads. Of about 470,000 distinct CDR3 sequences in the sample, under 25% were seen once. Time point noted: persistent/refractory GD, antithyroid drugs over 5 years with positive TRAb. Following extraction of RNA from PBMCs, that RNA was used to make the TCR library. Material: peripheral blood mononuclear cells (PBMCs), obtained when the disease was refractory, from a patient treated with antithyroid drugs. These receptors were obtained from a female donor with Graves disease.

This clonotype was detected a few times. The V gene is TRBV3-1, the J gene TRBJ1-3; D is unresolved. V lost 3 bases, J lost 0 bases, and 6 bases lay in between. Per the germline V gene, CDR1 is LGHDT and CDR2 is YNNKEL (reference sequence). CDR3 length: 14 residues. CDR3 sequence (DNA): TGTGCCAGCAGCCATGCGAGCTCTGGAAACACCATATATTTT. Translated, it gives CASSHASSGNTIYF. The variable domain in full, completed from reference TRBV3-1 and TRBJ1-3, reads DTAVSQTPKYLVTQMGNDKSIKCEQNLGHDTMYWYKQDSKKFLKIMFSYNNKELIINETVPNRFSPKSPDKAHLNLHINSLELGDSAVYFCASSHASSGNTIYFGEGSWLTVV.

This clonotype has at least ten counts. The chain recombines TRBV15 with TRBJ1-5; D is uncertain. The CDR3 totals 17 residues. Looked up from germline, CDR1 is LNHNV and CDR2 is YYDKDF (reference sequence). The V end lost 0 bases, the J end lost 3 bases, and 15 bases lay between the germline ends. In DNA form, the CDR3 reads TGTGCCACCAGCAGAGATCTAGTTTTGGGGAACAATCAGCCCCAGCATTTT. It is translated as CATSRDLVLGNNQPQHF.

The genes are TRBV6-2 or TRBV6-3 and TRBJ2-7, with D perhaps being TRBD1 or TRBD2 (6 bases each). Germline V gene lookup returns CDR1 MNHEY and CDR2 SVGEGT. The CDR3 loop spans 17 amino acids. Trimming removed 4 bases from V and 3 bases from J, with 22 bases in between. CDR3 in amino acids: CASSWGATDHIDYEQYF. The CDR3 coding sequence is TGTGCCAGCAGTTGGGGGGCGACAGACCACATAGACTACGAGCAGTACTTC.

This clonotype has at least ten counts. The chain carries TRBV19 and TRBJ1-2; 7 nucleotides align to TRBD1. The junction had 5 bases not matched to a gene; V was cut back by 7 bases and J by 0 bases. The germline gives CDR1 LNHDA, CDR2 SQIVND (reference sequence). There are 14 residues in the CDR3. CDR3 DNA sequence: TGTGCCAGTACAAGGGACAGAGCTAACTATGGCTACACCTTC. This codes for CASTRDRANYGYTF. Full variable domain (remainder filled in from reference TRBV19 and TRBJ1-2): DGGITQSPKYLFRKEGQNVTLSCEQNLNHDAMYWYRQDPGQGLRLIYYSQIVNDFQKGDIAEGYSVSREKKESFPLTVTSAQKNPTAFYLCASTRDRANYGYTFGSGTRLTVV.

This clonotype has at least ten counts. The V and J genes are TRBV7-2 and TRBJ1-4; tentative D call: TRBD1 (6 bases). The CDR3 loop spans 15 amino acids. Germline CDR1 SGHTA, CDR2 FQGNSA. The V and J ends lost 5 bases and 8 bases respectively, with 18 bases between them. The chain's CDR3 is CASSPGDTEVEKLFF. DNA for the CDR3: TGTGCCAGCAGCCCGGGGGACACAGAGGTCGAAAAACTGTTTTTT.

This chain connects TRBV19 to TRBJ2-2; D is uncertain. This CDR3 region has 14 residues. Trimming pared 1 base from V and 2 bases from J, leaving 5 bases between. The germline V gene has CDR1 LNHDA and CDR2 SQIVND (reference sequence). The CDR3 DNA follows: TGTGCCAGTAGTATAGGGCCCAACACCGGGGAGCTGTTTTTT. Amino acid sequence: CASSIGPNTGELFF.

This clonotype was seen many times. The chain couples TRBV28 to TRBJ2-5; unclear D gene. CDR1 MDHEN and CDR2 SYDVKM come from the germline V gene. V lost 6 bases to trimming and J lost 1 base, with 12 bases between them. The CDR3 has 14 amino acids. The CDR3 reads CASSLGGIQETQYF. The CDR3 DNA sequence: TGTGCCAGCAGCTTAGGTGGGATCCAAGAGACCCAGTACTTC.

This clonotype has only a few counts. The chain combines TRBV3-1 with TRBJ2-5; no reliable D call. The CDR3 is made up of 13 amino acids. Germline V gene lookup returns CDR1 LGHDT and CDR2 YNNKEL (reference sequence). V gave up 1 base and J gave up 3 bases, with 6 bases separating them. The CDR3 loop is CASSQGSKETQYF. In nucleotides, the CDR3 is TGTGCCAGCAGCCAAGGGTCAAAAGAGACCCAGTACTTC.

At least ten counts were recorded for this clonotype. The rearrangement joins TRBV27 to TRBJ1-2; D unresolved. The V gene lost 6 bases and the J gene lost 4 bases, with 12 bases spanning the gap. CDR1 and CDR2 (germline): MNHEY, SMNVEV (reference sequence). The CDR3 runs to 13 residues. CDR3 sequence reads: CASREQNGYGYTF. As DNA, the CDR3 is TGTGCCAGCAGGGAACAGAACGGCTATGGCTACACCTTC.

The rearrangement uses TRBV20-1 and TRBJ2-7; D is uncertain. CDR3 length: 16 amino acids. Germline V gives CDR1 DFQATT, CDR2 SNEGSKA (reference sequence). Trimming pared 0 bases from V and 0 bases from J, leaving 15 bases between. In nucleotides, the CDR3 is TGCAGTGCTAGAGATACCCGGACGGGTAGCTCCTACGAGCAGTACTTC. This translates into CSARDTRTGSSYEQYF.

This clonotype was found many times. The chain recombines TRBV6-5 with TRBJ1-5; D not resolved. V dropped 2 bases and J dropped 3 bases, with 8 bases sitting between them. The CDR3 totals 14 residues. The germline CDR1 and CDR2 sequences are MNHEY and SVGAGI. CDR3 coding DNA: TGTGCCAGCAGTTACGTACAGCCCAATCAGCCCCAGCATTTT. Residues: CASSYVQPNQPQHF.

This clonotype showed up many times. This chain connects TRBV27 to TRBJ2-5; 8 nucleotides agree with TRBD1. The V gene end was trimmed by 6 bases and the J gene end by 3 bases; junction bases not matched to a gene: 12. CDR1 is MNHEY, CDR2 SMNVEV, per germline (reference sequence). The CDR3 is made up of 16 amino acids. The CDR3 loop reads CASSHARTGWEETQYF. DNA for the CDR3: TGTGCCAGCAGCCACGCTAGGACAGGGTGGGAAGAGACCCAGTACTTC.

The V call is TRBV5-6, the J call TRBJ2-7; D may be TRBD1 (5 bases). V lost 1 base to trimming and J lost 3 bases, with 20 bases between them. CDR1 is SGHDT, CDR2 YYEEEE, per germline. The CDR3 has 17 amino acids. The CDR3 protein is CASSLLGPGHPNYEQYF. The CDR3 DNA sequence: TGTGCCAGCAGCTTGCTGGGCCCCGGACACCCAAACTACGAGCAGTACTTC. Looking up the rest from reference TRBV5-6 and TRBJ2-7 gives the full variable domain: DAGVTQSPTHLIKTRGQQVTLRCSPKSGHDTVSWYQQALGQGPQFIFQYYEEEERQRGNFPDRFSGHQFPNYSSELNVNALLLGDSALYLCASSLLGPGHPNYEQYFGPGTRLTVT.

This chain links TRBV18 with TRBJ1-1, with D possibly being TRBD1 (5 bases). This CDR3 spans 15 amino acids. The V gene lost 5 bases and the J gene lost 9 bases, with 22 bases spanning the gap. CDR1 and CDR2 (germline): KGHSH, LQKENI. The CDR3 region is CASSKGQTDLLQAFF. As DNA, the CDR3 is TGTGCCAGCTCAAAGGGGCAGACGGACTTATTACAAGCTTTCTTT.

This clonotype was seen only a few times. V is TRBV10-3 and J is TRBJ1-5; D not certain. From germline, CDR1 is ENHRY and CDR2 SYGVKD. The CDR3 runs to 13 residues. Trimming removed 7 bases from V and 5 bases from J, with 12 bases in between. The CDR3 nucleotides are TGTGCCATCACCGAGCGGCCCGATCAGCCCCAGCATTTT. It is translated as CAITERPDQPQHF.

In DNA form, the CDR3 reads TGTGCCAGCAGTTCCTTAGGTGGGACTAGCGGGAGTCGTAAAGATACGCAGTATTTT. Translated: CASSSLGGTSGSRKDTQYF. The rearrangement uses TRBV28 and TRBJ2-3; TRBD2 matches at 14 bases. After removal of 4 bases from V and 5 bases from J, the junction contained 14 bases not matched to a gene. The germline V gene has CDR1 MDHEN and CDR2 SYDVKM. The CDR3 runs 19 residues.

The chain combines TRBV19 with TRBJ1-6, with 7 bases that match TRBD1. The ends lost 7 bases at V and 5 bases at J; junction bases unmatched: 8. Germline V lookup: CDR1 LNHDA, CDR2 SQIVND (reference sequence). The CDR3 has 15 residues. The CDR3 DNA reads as TGTGCCAGTAACAACCGGGACAGTCATAATTCACCCCTCCACTTT. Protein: CASNNRDSHNSPLHF.

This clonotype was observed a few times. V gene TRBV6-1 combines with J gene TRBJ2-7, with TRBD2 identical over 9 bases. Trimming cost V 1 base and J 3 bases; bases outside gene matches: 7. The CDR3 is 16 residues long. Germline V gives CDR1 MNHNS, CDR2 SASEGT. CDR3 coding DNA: TGTGCCAGCAGTGAAGAACCGGGACTAGCACGCTACGAGCAGTACTTC. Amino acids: CASSEEPGLARYEQYF.

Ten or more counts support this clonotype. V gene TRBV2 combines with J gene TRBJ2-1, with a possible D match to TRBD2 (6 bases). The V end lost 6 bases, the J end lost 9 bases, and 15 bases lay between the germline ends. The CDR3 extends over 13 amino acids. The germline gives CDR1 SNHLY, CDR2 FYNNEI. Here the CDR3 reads CASSGTFSSEQFF. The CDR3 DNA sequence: TGTGCCAGCAGCGGGACTTTCAGCAGTGAGCAGTTCTTC.

CDR3 in amino acids: CASSYNQREGQDTQYF. The CDR3, as DNA: TGTGCCAGCAGTTACAACCAGCGGGAGGGCCAGGATACGCAGTATTTT. J is TRBJ2-3 and V is TRBV6-2 or TRBV6-3, with 10 positions matching TRBD2. The V and J ends lost 2 bases and 6 bases, in that order; junction bases with no gene match: 8. Germline CDR1 MNHEY, CDR2 SVGEGT. The CDR3 spans 16 residues.

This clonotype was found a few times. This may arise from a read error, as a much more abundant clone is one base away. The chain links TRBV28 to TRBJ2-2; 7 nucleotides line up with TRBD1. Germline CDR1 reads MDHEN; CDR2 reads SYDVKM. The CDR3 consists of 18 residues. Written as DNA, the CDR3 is TGTGGCAGCAGTTTGTCGGCCGGGACAGATGAGAACACCGGGGAGCTGTTTTTT. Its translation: CGSSLSAGTDENTGELFF.

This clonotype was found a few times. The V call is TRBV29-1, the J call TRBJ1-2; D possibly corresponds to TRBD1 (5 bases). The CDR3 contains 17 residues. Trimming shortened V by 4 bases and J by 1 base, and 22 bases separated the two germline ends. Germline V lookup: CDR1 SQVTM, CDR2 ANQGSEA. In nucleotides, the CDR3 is TGCAGCGTTGTCCTACTCGGTCGGGGGTGGCGTAACTATGGCTACACCTTC. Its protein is CSVVLLGRGWRNYGYTF. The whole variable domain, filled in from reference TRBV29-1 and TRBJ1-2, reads SAVISQKPSRDICQRGTSLTIQCQVDSQVTMMFWYRQQPGQSLTLIATANQGSEATYESGFVIDKFPISRPNLTFSTLTVSNMSPEDSSIYLCSVVLLGRGWRNYGYTFGSGTRLTVV.